Listed here is a single TCR beta chain. V was pared by 3 bases and J by 2 bases, with 7 bases between. This CDR3 is built from 13 residues. CDR1 and CDR2 from the germline V gene are MDHEN and SYDVKM. Sequencing used immunoSEQ multiplex PCR; TCRdb keeps in-frame clones, though not all of them. The data contain 15,000 to 20,000 clones, 30% to 40% of them singletons. This entry comes from a study of graft-versus-host responses after intestinal transplantation. At the level of the study: Once they had received anti-thymocyte globulin induction, all recipients took tacrolimus and steroids for about three years.

200,000 CFSE-labeled responder cells were plated with 200,000 irradiated, violet-dye-labeled stimulator cells. Following the reaction, CD3+CD4+ and CD3+CD8+ responders that were proliferating and CFSE-low underwent sorting. The V call is TRBV28, the J call TRBJ1-2; unclear D gene. The sequences come from alloreactive CD8+ T cells from a mixed lymphocyte reaction culture, collected before intestinal transplant. Subset specified: CFSE-low proliferating T cells sorted from roughly six-day pre-transplant mixed lymphocyte reaction (GvH or HvG direction). The sequence came from a human patient who received an intestinal transplant. The CDR3 here is CASSLVLNYGYTF. DNA for the CDR3: TGTGCCAGCAGTTTGGTCTTAAACTATGGCTACACCTTC.